A selection of T cell receptor beta chains follows, all from one sample in a study of CXCR3-negative and CXCR3-positive naive CD8 T cells. TCRdb re-called the 5' RACE reads; every CDR3 protein appears as one record, without DNA. Seen in this sample are some 130,000 distinct CDR3 sequences; the ten most common clones hold 0.29%. The sequenced sample consisted of naive CXCR3- CD8+ T cells from blood. Receptors originate from a human donor in good health. Some clones in this sample may be carry-over from other donors' samples. CDR3s include the opening cysteine and the closing phenylalanine or tryptophan. Each record gives: J gene, V gene, CDR3 protein.

>TRBJ2-7|TRBV27
CASSDLPLGYYEQYF
>TRBJ2-7|TRBV20-1
CSASTSGIPPNEQYF
>TRBJ2-1|TRBV6-6
CASRSGIEQFF
>TRBJ2-1|TRBV6-2/TRBV6-3
CASSYETRMNLNEQFF
>TRBJ1-2|TRBV4-3
CASSQVHGGAYGYTF
>TRBJ2-7|TRBV28
CASSSNGLHYEQYF
>TRBJ2-7|TRBV2
CASSSSGQAFFYEQYF
>TRBJ2-3|TRBV29-1
CSVDWDGRDTQYF
>TRBJ2-5|TRBV2
CASSEPRGRKTQYF
>TRBJ2-7|TRBV11-1
CASSGLAGAYEQYF
>TRBJ2-1|TRBV20-1
CSGVDGYNDQFF
>TRBJ2-6|TRBV21-1
CASSQGGLSGANVLTF
>TRBJ2-7|TRBV4-2
CASSQERTGYYEQYF
>TRBJ2-1|TRBV20-1
CSAPLAGAYNEQFF
>TRBJ2-5|TRBV28
CASSLSGREEETQYF
>TRBJ2-1|TRBV7-9
CASSLGSSEQFF
>TRBJ2-7|TRBV27
CASSYDSSYEQYF
>TRBJ2-1|TRBV27
CASSLVSSSNEQFF
>TRBJ2-5|TRBV4-3
CASSQSSWETQYF
>TRBJ2-1|TRBV20-1
CSARDPLGGTDEQFF